The rows below give T cell receptor beta chains drawn from one sample of a study of shared clonotypes between healthy human individuals. Sequenced by immunoSEQ multiplex PCR; TCRdb stores in-frame clones only, minus some. The table records approximately 740,000 clones, approximately 79% of them present only once. Input material: memory CD4+ T cells sorted from blood. The receptors here all came from a woman in her twenties or thirties in good health. The conserved cysteine and the conserved F or W are not part of the CDR3 here.

V: TRBV15
J: TRBJ2-3
length: 10
CDR3: ATSGWGDTQY

V: TRBV5-1
J: TRBJ2-1
length: 13
CDR3: ASSASSGSRNEQF

V: TRBV4-2
J: TRBJ1-1
length: 12
CDR3: ASSLDSLNTEAF

V: TRBV5-1
J: TRBJ2-6
length: 13
CDR3: ASSLGASGANVLT

V: TRBV5-5
J: TRBJ2-7
length: 13
CDR3: ASSGVSRQGRQLE

V: TRBV5-1
J: TRBJ2-1
length: 13
CDR3: ASSLSRPLGNEQF

V: TRBV29-1
J: TRBJ1-2
length: 10
CDR3: SVEEVGHGYT

V: TRBV7-2
J: TRBJ1-5
length: 11
CDR3: ASSGGQGQPQH

V: TRBV5-1
J: TRBJ2-1
length: 11
CDR3: ASSILTGNEQF

V: TRBV6-4
J: TRBJ2-6
length: 14
CDR3: ASSPDQASGANVLT

V: TRBV19
J: TRBJ1-5
length: 15
CDR3: ASKILLMGGSNQPQH